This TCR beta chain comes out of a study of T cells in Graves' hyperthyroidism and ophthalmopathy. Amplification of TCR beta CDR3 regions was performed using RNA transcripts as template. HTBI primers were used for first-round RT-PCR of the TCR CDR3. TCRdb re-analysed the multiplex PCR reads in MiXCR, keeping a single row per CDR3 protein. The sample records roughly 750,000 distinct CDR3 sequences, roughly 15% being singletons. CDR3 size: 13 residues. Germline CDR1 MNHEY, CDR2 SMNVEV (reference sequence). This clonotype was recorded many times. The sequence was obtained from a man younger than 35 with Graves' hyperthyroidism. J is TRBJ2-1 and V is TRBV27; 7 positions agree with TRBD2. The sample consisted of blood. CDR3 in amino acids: CAHVAGVGGEQFF. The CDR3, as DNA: TGTGCTCATGTGGCGGGAGTCGGGGGTGAGCAGTTCTTC.